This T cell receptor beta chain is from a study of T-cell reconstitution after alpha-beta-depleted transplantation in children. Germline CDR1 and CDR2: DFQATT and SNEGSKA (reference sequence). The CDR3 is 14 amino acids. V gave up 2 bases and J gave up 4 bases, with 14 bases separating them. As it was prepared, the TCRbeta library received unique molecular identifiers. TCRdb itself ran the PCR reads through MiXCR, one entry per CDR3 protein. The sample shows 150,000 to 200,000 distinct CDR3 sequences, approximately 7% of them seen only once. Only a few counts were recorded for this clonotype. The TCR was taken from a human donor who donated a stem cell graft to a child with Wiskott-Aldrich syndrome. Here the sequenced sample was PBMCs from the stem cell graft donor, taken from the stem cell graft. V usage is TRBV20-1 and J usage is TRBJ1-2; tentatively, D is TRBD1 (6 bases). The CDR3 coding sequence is TGCAGTGCTAGATTTGGGGGGCGACGCTATGGCTACACCTTC. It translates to CSARFGGRRYGYTF.